This T cell receptor (beta chain) was sequenced during a study of blood T cells in healthy people across ages. This clonotype was counted a few times. V gave up 5 bases and J gave up 1 base, with 14 bases separating them. The CDR3 consists of 15 residues. Looked up from germline, CDR1 is SEHNR and CDR2 is FQNEAQ (reference sequence). For the second PCR, which ran for 7 to 11 cycles, a sample-barcoded 5' primer and a J-beta primer mix were used. TCRdb re-called the 5' RACE reads through MiXCR, storing one row per CDR3 protein. Of 1.5 million or so distinct CDR3 sequences listed, roughly 43% are singletons.

V and J are TRBV7-9 and TRBJ2-5, with a tentative D call TRBD1 (5 bases). Sequenced material: blood. This sequence was found in a woman between 18 and 29 years old in good health. CDR3 sequence reads: CASSLTALLQETQYF. The CDR3 nucleotides are TGTGCCAGCAGCCTGACAGCCCTTCTCCAAGAGACCCAGTACTTC.